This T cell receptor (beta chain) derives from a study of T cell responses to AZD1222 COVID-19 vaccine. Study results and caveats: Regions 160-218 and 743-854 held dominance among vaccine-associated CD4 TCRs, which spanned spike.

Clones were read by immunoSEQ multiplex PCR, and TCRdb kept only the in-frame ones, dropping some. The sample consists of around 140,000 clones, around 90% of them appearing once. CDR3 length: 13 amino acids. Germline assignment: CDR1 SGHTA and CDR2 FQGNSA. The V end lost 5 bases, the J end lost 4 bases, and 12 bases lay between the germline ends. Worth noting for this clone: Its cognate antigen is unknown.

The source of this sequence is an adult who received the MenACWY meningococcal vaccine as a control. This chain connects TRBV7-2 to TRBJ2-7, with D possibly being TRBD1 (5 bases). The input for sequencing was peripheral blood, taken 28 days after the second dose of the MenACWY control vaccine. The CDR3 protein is CASSPDRVYEQYF. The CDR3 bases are TGTGCCAGCAGCCCCGACAGAGTATACGAGCAGTACTTC.